These 27 T cell receptor beta chains came from one sample sequenced in a study of blood T cell repertoires in COVID-19. The protocol was immunoSEQ multiplex PCR, while the TCRdb copy is restricted to in-frame clones and leaves out a portion. The sample records 100,000 to 120,000 clones, roughly 82% being singletons. Sample: peripheral blood. The receptor set was obtained from a woman in her thirties or forties with acute or convalescent COVID-19.

The chain recombines TRBV24-1 with TRBJ2-7; possible D gene TRBD2, 7 bases. The CDR3 has 17 amino acids. Germline V gene sequence: CDR1 KGHDR, CDR2 SFDVKD. V was trimmed by 2 bases and J by 0 bases, leaving 16 bases between them. The CDR3 loop is CATSDSGGQTVSYEQYF. As DNA, the CDR3 is TGTGCCACCAGTGATTCGGGGGGACAAACGGTCTCCTACGAGCAGTACTTC.

V usage is TRBV5-4 and J usage is TRBJ2-5, with TRBD2 matching 12 bases. J lost 0 bases, V lost 3 bases, and 0 bases had no gene match. The germline CDR1 and CDR2 sequences are SGHNT and YYREEE (reference sequence). This CDR3 region has 15 residues. Here the CDR3 DNA reads TGTGCCAGCAGCTGGACTAGCGGGGACCAAGAGACCCAGTACTTC. Protein sequence: CASSWTSGDQETQYF.

The chain joins TRBV7-7 to TRBJ2-3, with a possible D match to TRBD1 (5 bases). This CDR3 is 15 amino acids long. The V gene lost 6 bases and the J gene lost 2 bases, with 15 bases spanning the gap. From germline, CDR1 is SSHAT and CDR2 FNYEAQ (reference sequence). CDR3 sequence: CASSSGWGITDTQYF. CDR3 nucleotide sequence: TGTGCCAGCAGTTCAGGTTGGGGCATCACAGATACGCAGTATTTT.

The V gene is TRBV6-2 or TRBV6-3, the J gene TRBJ2-3; TRBD1 matches 7 bases. Per the germline V gene, CDR1 is MNHEY and CDR2 is SVGEGT. Germline trimming cut 5 bases from V and 2 bases from J; bases unmatched to any gene: 7. This CDR3 is built from 15 residues. The CDR3 coding sequence is TGTGCCAGCAGTGACCGACAGGGACCCACAGATACGCAGTATTTT. Translated, it gives CASSDRQGPTDTQYF.

The chain's CDR3 is CASSLTSGGAYEQYF. The CDR3 bases are TGTGCCAGCAGCTTGACTAGCGGGGGGGCCTACGAGCAGTACTTC. This chain joins TRBV7-2 and TRBJ2-7, with TRBD2 matching 14 bases. The CDR3 is 15 amino acids. Losses at the gene ends were 3 bases for V and 2 bases for J; bases not matched to a gene: 0. Germline V CDR1 and CDR2: SGHTA, FQGNSA. Drawing the rest from reference TRBV7-2 and TRBJ2-7, the complete variable domain is GAGVSQSPSNKVTEKGKDVELRCDPISGHTALYWYRQSLGQGLEFLIYFQGNSAPDKSGLPSDRFSAERTGGSVSTLTIQRTQQEDSAVYLCASSLTSGGAYEQYFGPGTRLTVT.

The chain combines TRBV2 with TRBJ2-3; TRBD2 agrees at 11 bases. The CDR3 contains 16 residues. Germline V gene data show CDR1 as SNHLY and CDR2 as FYNNEI. Trimming at V came to 6 bases and at J to 8 bases, leaving 13 bases not matched to a gene. CDR3 sequence reads: CASRLAGEFTEATQYF. CDR3 DNA: TGTGCCAGCAGACTAGCGGGGGAGTTCACAGAGGCTACGCAGTATTTT.

The chain couples TRBV21-1 to TRBJ2-2; the table calls TRBD1, which could not be checked here. TRBV21-1 is annotated as a pseudogene. The CDR3 contains 18 residues. The CDR3 sequence: CASSPGMPGQGGTGELFF. CDR3 nucleotides: TGTGCCAGCAGCCCCGGCATGCCGGGACAGGGAGGGACCGGGGAGCTGTTTTTT.

V and J are TRBV10-2 and TRBJ2-3, with D perhaps matching TRBD1 (5 bases). Deletions cut 4 bases from V and 4 bases from J, with 12 bases between. The CDR3 loop spans 14 amino acids. Germline V gene lookup returns CDR1 WSHSY and CDR2 SAAADI. The CDR3 here is CASSAMGRSDTQYF. DNA of the CDR3: TGCGCCAGCAGTGCTATGGGGCGATCAGATACGCAGTATTTT.

A few counts support this clone. The chain has TRBV7-2 and TRBJ1-3, with a weak D call TRBD1 (6 bases). From germline, CDR1 is SGHTA and CDR2 FQGNSA. The V gene lost 1 base and the J gene lost 3 bases, with 13 bases spanning the gap. There are 16 residues in the CDR3. CDR3 protein: CASSLVSRGYGNTIYF. The CDR3, as DNA: TGTGCCAGCAGCTTAGTTTCAAGGGGGTATGGAAACACCATATATTTT.

The chain couples TRBV19 to TRBJ1-6; 7 bases agree with TRBD1. The CDR3 consists of 16 residues. The V gene's germline CDR1 is LNHDA and CDR2 SQIVND (reference sequence). V was pared by 7 bases and J by 8 bases, with 14 bases of the junction left unmatched. The CDR3 region has the DNA TGTGCCAGTACCAAGAAACAGGGGAGGTCGGATTCACCCCTCCACTTT. It codes for CASTKKQGRSDSPLHF.

DNA of the CDR3: TGTGCCAGCAGTTACGTGGAGAGTTCACCCCTCCACTTT. This encodes CASSYVESSPLHF. V and J are TRBV6-6 and TRBJ1-6; D gene unclear. The CDR3 runs to 13 residues. V lost 2 bases, J lost 9 bases, and 8 bases lay in between. Germline CDR1 MNHNY, CDR2 SVGAGI (reference sequence).

This chain uses TRBV3-1 (or the pseudogene TRBV3-2) with TRBJ1-2; D is perhaps TRBD1 (5 bases). V lost 1 base and J lost 2, with 11 bases in between. This CDR3 has 15 amino acids. Germline lookup yields CDR1 LGHDT and CDR2 YNNKEL (reference sequence). CDR3 protein: CASSQVGGPNYGYTF. CDR3 DNA: TGTGCCAGCAGCCAAGTCGGGGGACCGAACTATGGCTACACCTTC.

The chain uses TRBV7-9 and TRBJ2-3; possibly TRBD2 for D (5 bases). The CDR3 consists of 16 residues. Germline CDR1 reads SEHNR; CDR2 reads FQNEAQ (reference sequence). V lost 2 bases and J lost 9, with 21 bases in between. The CDR3 loop is CASSLSSQTLGATQYF. CDR3 nucleotide sequence: TGTGCCAGCAGCTTATCGAGCCAGACGTTGGGAGCCACGCAGTATTTT.

The CDR3 sequence: CATSIGGTGDETQYF. Here the CDR3 DNA reads TGTGCCACCAGCATAGGCGGGACAGGGGACGAGACCCAGTACTTC. The J gene is TRBJ2-5, the V gene TRBV24-1, with TRBD1 matching over 10 bases. Germline CDR1 reads KGHDR; CDR2 reads SFDVKD. The CDR3 length is 15 residues. Losses at the gene ends were 7 bases for V and 5 bases for J; bases not matched to a gene: 9.

V usage is TRBV2 and J usage is TRBJ1-1; D remains ambiguous. The CDR3 consists of 11 residues. V was pared by 4 bases and J by 8 bases, with 8 bases between. The germline V gene encodes CDR1 SNHLY and CDR2 FYNNEI. The DNA for the CDR3 is TGTGCCAGCAGTGTCGGAGGGGAAGCTTTCTTT. Protein sequence: CASSVGGEAFF.

This chain links TRBV2 with TRBJ2-1, with 7 positions matching TRBD1. Looked up from germline, CDR1 is SNHLY and CDR2 is FYNNEI. The CDR3 is 14 amino acids. Trimming cost V 6 bases and J 4 bases; bases outside gene matches: 6. The chain's CDR3 is CASSRTGRYNEQFF. DNA of the CDR3: TGTGCCAGCAGCAGGACAGGACGATACAATGAGCAGTTCTTC. The full variable domain, its missing parts supplied by reference TRBV2 and TRBJ2-1, is EPEVTQTPSHQVTQMGQEVILRCVPISNHLYFYWYRQILGQKVEFLVSFYNNEISEKSEIFDDQFSVERPDGSNFTLKIRSTKLEDSAMYFCASSRTGRYNEQFFGPGTRLTVL.

The rearrangement joins TRBV7-6 to TRBJ2-5; tentatively, D is TRBD2 (6 bases). Germline V CDR1 and CDR2: SGHVS, FNYEAQ. Trimming took 6 bases from V and 4 from J, leaving 18 bases between them. This CDR3 has 15 amino acids. CDR3 nucleotide sequence: TGTGCCAGCAGAATCGGACTAAAACATGGAGAGACCCAGTACTTC. It specifies CASRIGLKHGETQYF.

The chain is built from TRBV28 and TRBJ1-6; a weak D match, TRBD1 (5 bases). Trimming removed 2 bases at V and 9 bases at J, with 20 bases between. The CDR3 sequence is 17 residues long. Germline values: CDR1 MDHEN, CDR2 SYDVKM. CDR3 amino acids: CASSLGNRGRVSSPLHF. In DNA, the CDR3 is TGTGCCAGCAGTTTAGGGAATAGGGGCAGGGTGAGTTCACCCCTCCACTTT. Filled out from reference TRBV28 and TRBJ1-6, the complete variable domain reads DVKVTQSSRYLVKRTGEKVFLECVQDMDHENMFWYRQDPGLGLRLIYFSYDVKMKEKGDIPEGYSVSREKKERFSLILESASTNQTSMYLCASSLGNRGRVSSPLHFGNGTRLTVT.

The rearrangement links TRBV18 to TRBJ2-4; D gene ambiguous. Germline CDR1 reads KGHSH; CDR2 reads LQKENI. This CDR3 has 16 amino acids. Trimming left V 2 bases short and J 0 bases short, with 11 bases between. CDR3 residues: CASSPIVSLAKNIQYF. CDR3 bases: TGTGCCAGCTCACCAATCGTCAGTCTAGCCAAAAACATTCAGTACTTC. The full variable domain, rest sourced from reference TRBV18 and TRBJ2-4, is NAGVMQNPRHLVRRRGQEARLRCSPMKGHSHVYWYRQLPEEGLKFMVYLQKENIIDESGMPKERFSAEFPKEGPSILRIQQVVRGDSAAYFCASSPIVSLAKNIQYFGAGTRLSVL.

V usage is TRBV18 and J usage is TRBJ1-1; TRBD1 is a possible D gene (5 bases). Germline V gene sequence: CDR1 KGHSH, CDR2 LQKENI. The CDR3 spans 15 residues. Trimming took off 3 bases at V and 6 bases at J, with 17 bases between the two ends. The CDR3 region has the DNA TGTGCCAGCTCACCCCGGGCAGGGAAAGGCGCTGAAGCTTTCTTT. This gives the protein CASSPRAGKGAEAFF.

The genes are TRBV18 and TRBJ1-1; D remains unclear. Trimming left V 4 bases short and J 1 base short, with 10 bases between. The V gene's germline CDR1 is KGHSH and CDR2 LQKENI. The CDR3 is made up of 14 amino acids. The CDR3 spells CASSLLSGNTEAFF. CDR3 sequence (DNA): TGTGCCAGCTCACTCTTATCAGGGAACACTGAAGCTTTCTTT.

This chain links TRBV7-8 with TRBJ2-7; 9 nucleotides align to TRBD2. Losses at the gene ends were 5 bases for V and 2 bases for J; bases not matched to a gene: 7. CDR1 is SGHVS, CDR2 FQNEAQ, per germline. The CDR3 totals 15 residues. CDR3 amino acids: CASSPLAGRTYEQYF. Here the CDR3 DNA reads TGTGCCAGCAGCCCTCTAGCGGGGCGAACCTACGAGCAGTACTTC.

The CDR3 DNA follows: TGTGCCAGCAGTGAATCAGGGTATCGGAACACTGAAGCTTTCTTT. This codes for CASSESGYRNTEAFF. The V call is TRBV2, the J call TRBJ1-1, with D possibly matching TRBD1 (5 bases). V lost 2 bases, J lost 1 base, and 11 bases lay in between. This CDR3 region has 15 residues. Per germline, CDR1 SNHLY and CDR2 FYNNEI.

The V gene is TRBV7-9, the J gene TRBJ2-7; 10 bases match TRBD1. The CDR3 runs to 16 residues. Germline trimming cut 4 bases from V and 3 bases from J; bases unmatched to any gene: 9. Germline CDR1 SEHNR, CDR2 FQNEAQ (reference sequence). CDR3 DNA sequence: TGTGCCAGCAGCTCACAGACCGGGACAGGGGTCTACGAGCAGTACTTC. The encoded protein is CASSSQTGTGVYEQYF.

The V gene is TRBV7-2, the J gene TRBJ1-2; D is unclear. The V and J ends lost 7 bases and 5 bases respectively, with 11 bases between them. CDR3 size: 12 residues. Germline values: CDR1 SGHTA, CDR2 FQGNSA. The CDR3 protein is CASISYSYGYTF. CDR3 bases: TGTGCCAGCATCTCCTACAGTTATGGCTACACCTTC.

This rearrangement joins TRBV7-9 to TRBJ1-1; D gene uncertain. V lost 5 bases and J 0 bases, leaving 19 bases between the germline ends. CDR3 size: 17 residues. The germline V gene has CDR1 SEHNR and CDR2 FQNEAQ (reference sequence). Here the CDR3 reads CASSARPSGRMNTEAFF. CDR3 in DNA: TGTGCCAGCAGCGCCCGCCCTTCGGGTCGGATGAACACTGAAGCTTTCTTT.

This clone has just a few counts. V and J are TRBV21-1 and TRBJ1-6. TRBV21-1 is reported as a pseudogene. This CDR3 is 17 amino acids long. The CDR3 sequence: CASSKGGRQIYNSPLHF. The CDR3 DNA reads TGTGCCAGCAGCAAAGGAGGGCGGCAGATATATAATTCACCCCTCCACTTT.